This TCR beta chain was retrieved from a study of OX40 agonist ivuxolimab in advanced cancers. Profiled with immunoSEQ multiplex PCR; TCRdb holds only in-frame clones, not every one. Among tens of thousands of clones listed, approximately 94% were seen once. This clone is a singleton in its sample. The V and J ends lost 3 bases and 0 bases respectively, with 9 bases between them. The germline gives CDR1 MNHEY, CDR2 SMNVEV (reference sequence). The CDR3 runs to 14 residues. The receptor was isolated from an adult with an advanced solid tumor such as melanoma, head and neck, liver or kidney cancer. The chain couples TRBV27 to TRBJ2-7; possible D gene TRBD2, 5 bases. Sequencing used CD4+ or CD8+ T cells sorted from blood, obtained in a trial of the OX40 agonist ivuxolimab. The CDR3 loop is CASSFRRSSYEQYF. The CDR3 nucleotides are TGTGCCAGCAGTTTTCGGAGGAGCTCCTACGAGCAGTACTTC.